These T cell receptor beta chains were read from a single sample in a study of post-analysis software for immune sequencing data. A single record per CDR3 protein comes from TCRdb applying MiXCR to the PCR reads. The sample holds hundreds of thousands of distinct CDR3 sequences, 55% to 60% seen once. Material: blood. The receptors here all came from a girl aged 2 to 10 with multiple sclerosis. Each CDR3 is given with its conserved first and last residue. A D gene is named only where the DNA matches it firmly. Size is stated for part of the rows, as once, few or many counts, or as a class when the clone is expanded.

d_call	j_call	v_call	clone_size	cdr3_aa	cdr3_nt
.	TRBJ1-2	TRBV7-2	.	CASSPEQSDYGYTF	TGTGCCAGCAGCCCAGAGCAAAGCGACTATGGCTACACCTTC
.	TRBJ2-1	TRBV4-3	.	CASSRPIGGSDNNEQFF	TGCGCCAGCAGCCGCCCTATAGGCGGTAGCGATAACAATGAGCAGTTCTTC
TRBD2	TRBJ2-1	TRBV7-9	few	CASSLLAGEVSEQFF	TGTGCCAGCAGCTTACTAGCGGGAGAGGTCAGTGAGCAGTTCTTC
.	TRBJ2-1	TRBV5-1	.	CASSLDGAYNEQFF	TGCGCCAGCAGCTTGGATGGGGCCTACAATGAGCAGTTCTTC
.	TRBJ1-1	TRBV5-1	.	CASSLRQGRGEAFF	TGCGCCAGCAGCTTGAGGCAGGGAAGGGGTGAAGCTTTCTTT
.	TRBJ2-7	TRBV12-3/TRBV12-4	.	CASSPTNSEQYF	TGTGCCAGCAGCCCCACTAATAGCGAGCAGTACTTC
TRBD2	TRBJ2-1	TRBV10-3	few	CAISESQAGHNEQFF	TGTGCCATCAGTGAGTCCCAAGCGGGGCACAATGAGCAGTTCTTC
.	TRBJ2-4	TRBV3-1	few	CASSQDLNRATVAKNIQYF	TGTGCCAGCAGCCAAGATCTAAATCGTGCCACAGTAGCCAAAAACATTCAGTACTTC
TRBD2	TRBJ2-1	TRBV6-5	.	CASTTGLAIDEQFF	TGTGCCAGCACAACGGGACTAGCTATCGATGAGCAGTTCTTC
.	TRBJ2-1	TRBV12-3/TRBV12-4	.	CASSLGQPGFF	TGTGCCAGCAGTTTAGGACAGCCGGGGTTCTTC
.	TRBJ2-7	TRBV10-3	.	CAISEGRTGSYYEQYF	TGTGCCATCAGTGAGGGTAGAACAGGGTCATACTACGAGCAGTACTTC
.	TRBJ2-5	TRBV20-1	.	CSARVGTGIQETQYF	TGCAGTGCTAGAGTGGGGACGGGGATTCAAGAGACCCAGTACTTC
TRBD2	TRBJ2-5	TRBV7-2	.	CASSRTSGGYQETQYF	TGTGCCAGCAGCCGTACTAGCGGGGGGTACCAAGAGACCCAGTACTTC
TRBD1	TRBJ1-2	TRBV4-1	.	CASSPGYGTASQGYTF	TGCGCCAGCAGCCCAGGCTACGGGACAGCATCTCAGGGCTACACCTTC
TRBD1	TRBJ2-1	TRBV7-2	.	CASSLTGTGVVGEQFF	TGTGCCAGCAGCTTAACAGGGACAGGGGTAGTTGGGGAGCAGTTCTTC
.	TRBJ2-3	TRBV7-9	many	CASSFVTDTQYF	TGTGCCAGCAGCTTCGTCACAGATACGCAGTATTTT
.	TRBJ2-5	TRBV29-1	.	CSVATRGQETQYF	TGCAGCGTTGCCACGCGGGGTCAAGAGACCCAGTACTTC
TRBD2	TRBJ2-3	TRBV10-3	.	CAIRGLAGGKSDTQYF	TGTGCCATCAGGGGACTAGCGGGAGGCAAATCAGATACGCAGTATTTT
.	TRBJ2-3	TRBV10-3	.	CAISPRERGTDTQYF	TGTGCCATCAGTCCCAGGGAAAGGGGAACAGATACGCAGTATTTT
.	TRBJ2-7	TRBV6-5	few	CASSYYREPYEQYF	TGTGCCAGCAGTTACTACAGGGAACCCTACGAGCAGTACTTC
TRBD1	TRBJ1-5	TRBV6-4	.	CASSVQGAGQPQHF	TGTGCCAGCAGTGTACAGGGGGCGGGTCAGCCCCAGCATTTT
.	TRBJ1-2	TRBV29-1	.	CSGEEGGYGYTF	TGCAGCGGGGAGGAGGGTGGCTATGGCTACACCTTC
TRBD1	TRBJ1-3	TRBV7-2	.	CASSLVPGQRSGNTIYF	TGTGCCAGCAGCTTAGTCCCGGGACAGCGCTCTGGAAACACCATATATTTT
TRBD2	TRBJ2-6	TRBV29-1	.	CSGLLAGSPGANVLTF	TGCAGCGGCCTACTAGCGGGGAGCCCTGGGGCCAACGTCCTGACTTTC
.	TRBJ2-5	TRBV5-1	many	CASSLVGETQYF	TGCGCCAGCAGCTTGGTCGGAGAGACCCAGTACTTC
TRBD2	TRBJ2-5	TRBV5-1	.	CASSLAASGQETQYF	TGCGCCAGCAGCTTGGCGGCTAGCGGACAAGAGACCCAGTACTTC
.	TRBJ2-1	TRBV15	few	CATSSGATSYNEQFF	TGTGCCACCAGCAGCGGTGCGACCTCCTACAATGAGCAGTTCTTC
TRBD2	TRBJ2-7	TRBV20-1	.	CSAPGTSGNDMYEQYF	TGCAGTGCCCCCGGGACTAGCGGGAACGATATGTACGAGCAGTACTTC
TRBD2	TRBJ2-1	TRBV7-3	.	CASSIGGGRAGYNEQFF	TGTGCCAGCAGCATCGGTGGCGGGAGGGCCGGTTACAATGAGCAGTTCTTC
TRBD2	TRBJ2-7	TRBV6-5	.	CASSPHRGTSGYEQYF	TGTGCCAGCAGCCCACATCGTGGGACTAGCGGTTACGAGCAGTACTTC
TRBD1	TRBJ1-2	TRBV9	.	CASSEGQGGYTF	TGTGCCAGCAGCGAGGGACAGGGTGGCTACACCTTC
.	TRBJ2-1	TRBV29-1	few	CSVDTLTGEQFF	TGCAGCGTTGACACATTGACCGGTGAGCAGTTCTTC
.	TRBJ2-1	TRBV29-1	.	CSVEGHRDSYNEQFF	TGCAGCGTTGAAGGTCATCGTGACTCCTACAATGAGCAGTTCTTC
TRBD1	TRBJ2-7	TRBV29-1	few	CSASDRASEQYF	TGCAGCGCCTCGGACAGGGCCAGCGAGCAGTACTTC
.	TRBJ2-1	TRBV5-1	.	CAGSLTLRRSSYNEQFF	TGCGCCGGCAGCTTGACGTTGAGGCGGAGCTCCTACAATGAGCAGTTCTTC
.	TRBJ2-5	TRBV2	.	CASSRAETQYF	TGTGCCAGCAGTAGGGCAGAGACCCAGTACTTC
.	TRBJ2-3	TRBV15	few	CATSSDSTDTQYF	TGTGCCACCAGCAGTGACAGCACAGATACGCAGTATTTT
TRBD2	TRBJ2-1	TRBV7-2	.	CASSLLRLAGGPDEQFF	TGTGCCAGCAGCTTACTCCGACTAGCGGGGGGGCCGGATGAGCAGTTCTTC
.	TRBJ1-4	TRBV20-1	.	CSASRATNEKLFF	TGCAGTGCTAGCCGGGCTACTAATGAAAAACTGTTTTTT
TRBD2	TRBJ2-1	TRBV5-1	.	CASSTGAGISDNEQFF	TGCGCCAGCAGCACAGGAGCGGGGATTAGTGACAATGAGCAGTTCTTC
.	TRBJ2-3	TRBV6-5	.	CASSYSATDTQYF	TGTGCCAGCAGTTACTCGGCCACAGATACGCAGTATTTT
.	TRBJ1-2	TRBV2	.	CASSLDGQGGYTF	TGTGCCAGCAGTTTGGACGGCCAAGGGGGCTACACCTTC
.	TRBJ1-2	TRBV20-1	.	CSARDRPGVDWVDGYTF	TGCAGTGCTAGAGACCGGCCAGGGGTCGACTGGGTCGATGGCTACACCTTC
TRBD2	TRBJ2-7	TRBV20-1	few	CSAGLATYEQYF	TGCAGTGCTGGACTAGCGACCTACGAGCAGTACTTC
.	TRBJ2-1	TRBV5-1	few	CASRESEYNEQFF	TGCGCCAGCCGAGAAAGCGAGTACAATGAGCAGTTCTTC
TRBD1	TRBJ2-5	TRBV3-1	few	CASSRRQGEETQYF	TGTGCCAGCAGTCGCCGACAGGGAGAAGAGACCCAGTACTTC
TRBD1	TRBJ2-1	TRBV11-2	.	CASTSTGGAEFF	TGTGCCAGCACCTCTACAGGGGGCGCCGAGTTCTTC
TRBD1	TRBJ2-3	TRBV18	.	CASSPPRGTNTQYF	TGTGCCAGCTCACCACCCAGGGGGACAAATACGCAGTATTTT
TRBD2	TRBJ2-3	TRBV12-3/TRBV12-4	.	CASRQERGVTDTQYF	TGTGCCAGCAGGCAGGAGCGGGGGGTCACAGATACGCAGTATTTT
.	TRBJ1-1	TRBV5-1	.	CAGSQYGGSEAFF	TGCGCCGGCAGCCAGTACGGGGGTAGTGAAGCTTTCTTT
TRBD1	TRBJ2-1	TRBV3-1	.	CASTSGGAYNEQFF	TGTGCCAGCACCTCAGGGGGCGCCTACAATGAGCAGTTCTTC
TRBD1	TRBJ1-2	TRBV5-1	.	CASSGTGGAGYGYTF	TGCGCCAGCAGCGGCACAGGGGGCGCAGGCTATGGCTACACCTTC
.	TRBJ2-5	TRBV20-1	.	CSAKRRVETQYF	TGCAGTGCTAAAAGGCGGGTAGAGACCCAGTACTTC
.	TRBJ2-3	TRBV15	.	CATSSRNTDTQYF	TGTGCCACCAGCAGTAGGAACACAGATACGCAGTATTTT
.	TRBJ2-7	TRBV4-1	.	CASSQVWEDEQYF	TGCGCCAGCAGCCAAGTTTGGGAGGACGAGCAGTACTTC
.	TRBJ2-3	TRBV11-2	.	CASRWAATDTQYF	TGTGCCAGCCGATGGGCTGCCACAGATACGCAGTATTTT
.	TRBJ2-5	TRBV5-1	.	CASSLGSARDVETQYF	TGCGCCAGCAGCTTGGGATCTGCGAGAGACGTTGAGACCCAGTACTTC